These 10 T cell receptor beta chains came from one sample sequenced in a study of low-dose radiotherapy and immunotherapy resistance in tumors. First-strand cDNA relied on TRAV- and TRBV-specific primers spanning alpha and beta chains. Both a constant-region primer and a V-primer adapter served to amplify TCRs across about 20 PCR cycles. From the reads, TCRdb called clonotypes with MiXCR, one entry per CDR3 protein. The sample lists some 100,000 distinct CDR3 sequences; around 20% were seen once. Time point specified: after trial treatment. Treatment of the sample: LDRT plus nivolumab, ipilimumab, low-dose cyclophosphamide and aspirin (RACIN trial). The sequences come from PBMCs, collected after low-dose radiotherapy plus immunotherapy. These TCRs come from a male donor with prostate cancer.

This clonotype was picked up many times. The chain links TRBV5-1 to TRBJ2-1, with 13 bases aligning to TRBD2. V trimming: 4 bases; J trimming: 9 bases; junction bases outside the gene matches: 7. Germline CDR1 reads SGHRS; CDR2 reads YFSETQ. This CDR3 is built from 15 residues. DNA of the CDR3: TGCGCCAGCAGCAGAGGACTAGCGGGGGTAGTTGAGCAGTTCTTC. It encodes CASSRGLAGVVEQFF.

In this sample, this clonotype turned up many times. The V call is TRBV4-2, the J call TRBJ1-1; no clear D gene. This CDR3 has 15 amino acids. Germline CDR1 LGHNA, CDR2 YNFKEQ. Trimming left V 1 base short and J 5 bases short, with 14 bases between. Here the CDR3 reads CASSQAKASRTEAFF. CDR3 nucleotide sequence: TGTGCCAGCAGCCAAGCGAAGGCAAGTAGGACTGAAGCTTTCTTT.

At least ten counts were recorded for this clonotype. The chain employs TRBV5-4 and TRBJ2-5, with D tentatively TRBD2 (7 bases). The CDR3 totals 15 residues. The V end lost 0 bases, the J end lost 1 base, and 10 bases lay between the germline ends. CDR1 SGHNT and CDR2 YYREEE come from the germline V gene (reference sequence). CDR3 nucleotides: TGTGCCAGCAGCTTGGAGGGGGGGCTCCAAGAGACCCAGTACTTC. This encodes CASSLEGGLQETQYF.

As concerns this clonotype: A far larger clone is a single base away, which makes a read error likely. The chain has TRBV29-1 and TRBJ2-7, with 11 positions matching TRBD2. Germline V gene data show CDR1 as SQVTM and CDR2 as ANQGSEA. V was pared by 6 bases and J by 7 bases, with 14 bases of the junction left unmatched. The length of the CDR3 is 15 residues. The CDR3 sequence is CSVKIAGGIHNEQYF. As DNA, the CDR3 is TGCAGCGTGAAGATAGCGGGGGGGATTCACAATGAGCAGTACTTC.

The table lists this clonotype with many counts. The genes are TRBV11-2 and TRBJ2-2; 12 bases are shared with TRBD2. V was clipped by 0 bases and J by 0 bases; unmatched bases: 11. The CDR3 covers 21 residues. Germline V CDR1 and CDR2: SGHAT, FQNNGV. The CDR3 region is CASSLDSLGLAGIANTGELFF. CDR3 bases: TGTGCCAGCAGCTTAGATTCCCTAGGACTAGCGGGGATCGCGAACACCGGGGAGCTGTTTTTT.

The table lists this clonotype with many counts. This sequence joins TRBV4-1 and TRBJ2-1, with a weak D call TRBD1 (7 bases). Trimming pared 1 base from V and 12 bases from J, leaving 31 bases between. Germline V gene lookup returns CDR1 MGHRA and CDR2 YSYEKL. The CDR3 loop spans 19 amino acids. CDR3 region: CASSQGVRGVLQGIGRQFF. The CDR3 DNA reads as TGCGCCAGCAGCCAAGGAGTCAGGGGGGTCCTACAGGGAATAGGGAGGCAGTTCTTC.

The chain recombines TRBV30 with TRBJ2-7, with 10 positions matching TRBD1. The CDR3 runs 15 residues. Germline lookup yields CDR1 GTSNPN and CDR2 SVGIG (reference sequence). J lost 5 bases, V lost 4 bases, and 11 bases had no gene match. Here the CDR3 DNA reads TGTGCCTGGACCCGAGGAAGGACAGGGGGACACGAGCAGTACTTC. It encodes CAWTRGRTGGHEQYF.

The sample holds many counts of this clonotype. V is TRBV6-6 and J is TRBJ1-2, with D perhaps TRBD1 (6 bases). Germline V gene lookup returns CDR1 MNHNY and CDR2 SVGAGI (reference sequence). V gave up 2 bases and J gave up 0 bases, with 7 bases separating them. The CDR3 length is 14 residues. CDR3 DNA: TGTGCCAGCAGTTACGGGGGCTCTAACTATGGCTACACCTTC. It specifies CASSYGGSNYGYTF.

V usage is TRBV27 and J usage is TRBJ1-4, with D maybe TRBD1 (5 bases). Trimming pared 8 bases from V and 7 bases from J, leaving 23 bases between. Germline CDR1 reads MNHEY; CDR2 reads SMNVEV (reference sequence). The CDR3 consists of 16 residues. The CDR3 here is CASHLFGQGSGEKLFF. The CDR3 coding sequence is TGTGCCAGCCACTTGTTCGGGCAGGGATCGGGTGAAAAACTGTTTTTT.

This clonotype was observed at least ten times. The genes are TRBV11-2 and TRBJ2-7; possible D gene TRBD2, 7 bases. CDR1 is SGHAT, CDR2 FQNNGV, per germline. V was pared by 5 bases and J by 12 bases, with 14 bases between. The CDR3 is 11 amino acids. The CDR3 DNA reads as TGTGCCAGCAGCCGAGGGGGGGTTCTGTACTTC. It encodes CASSRGGVLYF.